One sample yielded the 4 T cell receptor beta chains listed below, sequenced in a study of T cells in localized non-small cell lung cancer. Sequencing used immunoSEQ multiplex PCR; TCRdb keeps in-frame clones, though not all of them. The repertoire holds 2,600 or so clones, with over 20% as singletons. The material was lung tumor tissue, obtained before any cancer treatment. These receptors all stem from a man aged 40 to 70 with stage I lung adenocarcinoma.

This clone occurred a few times. This chain uses TRBV6-8 with TRBJ1-1; possibly TRBD1 for D (5 bases). The germline V and J ends were trimmed by 10 bases and 0 bases, with 12 bases remaining between them. Germline CDR1 MNHGY, CDR2 SAAAGT. There are 13 residues in the CDR3. This chain's CDR3 is CATRGSMNTEAFF. For the CDR3, the DNA is TGTGCCACCCGGGGCTCAATGAACACTGAAGCTTTCTTT.

There are a few counts of this clone. J is TRBJ2-7 and V is TRBV11-3; D is possibly TRBD2 (6 bases). The germline gives CDR1 SGHNT, CDR2 YENEEA. The CDR3 has 14 amino acids. Trimming cost V 4 bases and J 2 bases, with 12 bases left between them. Here the CDR3 DNA reads TGTGCCAGCAGCTACTCCATAGCGGCCTACGAGCAGTACTTC. It encodes CASSYSIAAYEQYF.

This clone has more than one count but fewer than ten. The genes are TRBV9 and TRBJ1-1; no reliable D call. Germline CDR1 and CDR2: SGDLS and YYNGEE. V was trimmed by 5 bases and J by 10 bases, leaving 21 bases between them. This CDR3 is built from 14 residues. CDR3 in DNA: TGTGCCAGCAGTCCACAGACGGAACCCCGAGGAGCTTTCTTT. Its protein product is CASSPQTEPRGAFF.

This clone was seen only a few times. The rearrangement links TRBV6-8 to TRBJ1-1; 8 positions match TRBD1. V lost 5 bases, J lost 1 base, and 6 bases stayed unmatched. CDR1 and CDR2 from the germline V gene are MNHGY and SAAAGT. The CDR3 consists of 15 residues. The DNA for the CDR3 is TGTGCCAGCAGTGACGGACAGGGCGGGAACACTGAAGCTTTCTTT. Translated, it gives CASSDGQGGNTEAFF.